What follows are 4 T cell receptor beta chains derived from one specimen sequenced in a study of blood T cell repertoires in COVID-19. TCRdb keeps only in-frame clones here, not all; method: immunoSEQ multiplex PCR. The sample carries 450,000 to 500,000 clones, roughly nine tenths recorded once. The sample was PBMCs or T cells enriched from blood (not recorded which). All receptors derive from a woman younger than 30 who had recovered from COVID-19.

This chain joins TRBV5-1 and TRBJ2-1, with 10 bases lining up with TRBD2. V lost 1 base, J lost 3 bases, and 10 bases stayed unmatched. This CDR3 is 18 amino acids long. Germline V gives CDR1 SGHRS, CDR2 YFSETQ. The CDR3 sequence: CASSLRASGGTHYNEQFF. Written as DNA, the CDR3 is TGCGCCAGCAGCTTGCGGGCTAGCGGGGGTACCCACTACAATGAGCAGTTCTTC.

The genes are TRBV7-2 and TRBJ2-7, with D tentatively TRBD2 (5 bases). Germline-derived CDR1 and CDR2 are SGHTA and FQGNSA. There are 16 residues in the CDR3. V dropped 3 bases and J dropped 5 bases, with 20 bases sitting between them. This CDR3 is CASSLVSGWEPHEQYF. The CDR3 DNA reads as TGTGCCAGCAGCTTGGTGTCCGGCTGGGAGCCCCACGAGCAGTACTTC.

Concerning this clone: Other nucleotide sequences from this sample produce the same CDR3. The chain employs TRBV3-1 (or the pseudogene TRBV3-2) and TRBJ1-3; D not certain. V dropped 0 bases and J dropped 1 base, with 7 bases sitting between them. The CDR3 is made up of 15 amino acids. Germline V gene lookup returns CDR1 LGHDT and CDR2 YNNKEL (reference sequence). CDR3 in amino acids: CASSQDQVSGNTIYF. CDR3 DNA: TGTGCCAGCAGCCAAGATCAGGTTTCTGGAAACACCATATATTTT.

The J gene is TRBJ2-3, the V gene TRBV9, with TRBD2 matching over 13 bases. With V trimmed by 0 bases and J by 2 bases, 9 bases remained unmatched. This CDR3 comprises 19 residues. Germline loops: CDR1 SGDLS, CDR2 YYNGEE. CDR3 nucleotide sequence: TGTGCCAGCAGCGTAGATCCCGGGACTAGCGGGGCGAACACAGATACGCAGTATTTT. Translated, it gives CASSVDPGTSGANTDTQYF.